Below, 18 T cell receptor beta chains from the same sample are listed, as sequenced in a study of early T cells in non-severe SARS-CoV-2 infection. MiXCR, run by TCRdb on the 5' RACE reads, gives a single entry per CDR3 protein. The sample has over 30,000 distinct CDR3 sequences, 5.4% seen once. What was sequenced was whole blood. The receptors originated from an adult who was a healthcare worker with PCR-confirmed SARS-CoV-2 infection or an uninfected control (not recorded which).

CDR3 amino acids: CASSGGQGRSGYTF. CDR3 coding DNA: TGTGCCAGCAGCGGGGGACAGGGAAGAAGTGGCTACACCTTC. The chain combines TRBV6-5 with TRBJ1-2; 9 bases match TRBD1. The CDR3 has 14 amino acids. The trim removed 6 bases at V and 7 bases at J, leaving 9 bases unmatched. Germline CDR1 reads MNHEY; CDR2 reads SVGAGI.

The rearrangement links TRBV12-5 to TRBJ2-1; 8 nucleotides match TRBD2. Germline V lookup: CDR1 LGHNT, CDR2 FRNRAP. V shed 9 bases, J shed 0 bases, and the junction held 4 bases outside the gene matches. The CDR3 is made up of 14 amino acids. DNA for the CDR3: TGTGCTAGCCTGAGCGGGAGCTCCTACAATGAGCAGTTCTTC. It encodes CASLSGSSYNEQFF.

There are a few counts of this clonotype. The V gene is TRBV12-3 or TRBV12-4, the J gene TRBJ2-5, with D unresolved. V was clipped by 6 bases and J by 0 bases, with 2 bases between them. The CDR3 sequence is 11 residues long. CDR3 DNA: TGTGCCAGCAGGAACCAAGAGACCCAGTACTTC. This gives the protein CASRNQETQYF.

The chain is built from TRBV5-4 and TRBJ2-1, with 8 positions matching TRBD2. With V trimmed by 0 bases and J by 1 base, 6 bases remained unmatched. Germline-derived CDR1 and CDR2 are SGHNT and YYREEE (reference sequence). The CDR3 runs to 17 residues. Written as DNA, the CDR3 is TGTGCCAGCAGCTTGGCCAGCGGGGGCCGATCCTACAATGAGCAGTTCTTC. Its protein product is CASSLASGGRSYNEQFF.

The sample holds a few counts of this clonotype. This sequence joins TRBV19 and TRBJ2-2, with D hard to call. Germline assignment: CDR1 LNHDA and CDR2 SQIVND (reference sequence). The CDR3 spans 14 residues. Trimming cost V 2 bases and J 2 bases, with 6 bases left between them. The chain's CDR3 is CASSIFPNTGELFF. In DNA form, the CDR3 reads TGTGCCAGTAGTATATTTCCCAACACCGGGGAGCTGTTTTTT. Combining the CDR3 with reference TRBV19 and TRBJ2-2 gives the whole variable domain DGGITQSPKYLFRKEGQNVTLSCEQNLNHDAMYWYRQDPGQGLRLIYYSQIVNDFQKGDIAEGYSVSREKKESFPLTVTSAQKNPTAFYLCASSIFPNTGELFFGEGSRLTVL.

Only a few counts were recorded for this clonotype. The rearrangement uses TRBV9 and TRBJ2-3, with D perhaps TRBD2 (6 bases). Germline lookup yields CDR1 SGDLS and CDR2 YYNGEE. V was trimmed by 0 bases and J by 8 bases, leaving 13 bases between them. The length of the CDR3 is 14 residues. The CDR3 sequence: CASSVVYRGGTQYF. For the CDR3, the DNA is TGTGCCAGCAGCGTAGTATATCGGGGAGGTACGCAGTATTTT.

This clonotype has just a few counts. This chain joins TRBV3-1 and TRBJ2-2; D not resolved. Germline lookup yields CDR1 LGHDT and CDR2 YNNKEL (reference sequence). The CDR3 runs to 19 residues. The V end was cut by 1 base, the J end by 2 bases, with 20 bases between. The CDR3 sequence is CASSQGRLKNTYNTGELFF. The DNA of the CDR3 is TGTGCCAGCAGCCAAGGGAGACTGAAAAACACTTACAACACCGGGGAGCTGTTTTTT. The variable domain in full, completed from reference TRBV3-1 and TRBJ2-2, reads DTAVSQTPKYLVTQMGNDKSIKCEQNLGHDTMYWYKQDSKKFLKIMFSYNNKELIINETVPNRFSPKSPDKAHLNLHINSLELGDSAVYFCASSQGRLKNTYNTGELFFGEGSRLTVL.

This clonotype was counted many times. V gene TRBV11-3 combines with J gene TRBJ2-1, with D maybe TRBD2 (6 bases). Germline values: CDR1 SGHNT, CDR2 YENEEA. The CDR3 is 13 amino acids. The germline V and J ends were trimmed by 3 bases and 7 bases, with 10 bases remaining between them. CDR3 sequence reads: CASSLGGFNEQFF. The CDR3 nucleotides read TGTGCCAGCAGCTTGGGGGGTTTTAATGAGCAGTTCTTC.

This clonotype was seen a handful of times. This chain links TRBV25-1 with TRBJ1-1; D may be TRBD1 (5 bases). The germline gives CDR1 MGHDK, CDR2 SYGVNS. This CDR3 region has 13 residues. Trimming took off 7 bases at V and 5 bases at J, with 14 bases between the two ends. The CDR3 nucleotides are TGTGCCAGCACGAGACACGGGGGTACTGAAGCTTTCTTT. Translated, it gives CASTRHGGTEAFF.

This clonotype came up many times. The chain recombines TRBV12-3 or TRBV12-4 with TRBJ1-1; D remains ambiguous. V gave up 5 bases and J gave up 5 bases, with 12 bases separating them. The CDR3 contains 13 residues. CDR3 bases: TGTGCCAGCAGTCCCTTCCGGGGAACTGAAGCTTTCTTT. Protein product: CASSPFRGTEAFF.

In its sample, this clonotype was seen many times. This chain links TRBV5-5 with TRBJ1-2; perhaps TRBD1 as D (5 bases). V was trimmed by 4 bases and J by 6 bases, leaving 25 bases between them. Per the germline V gene, CDR1 is SGHKS and CDR2 is YYEKEE (reference sequence). The CDR3 has 17 residues. In DNA, the CDR3 is TGTGCCAGCAGCCTGTGGTTTCCGGGACTATCAGAAGATGGCTACACCTTC. Translation: CASSLWFPGLSEDGYTF.

This clonotype was seen at least ten times. The chain carries TRBV28 and TRBJ1-4; D remains ambiguous. The CDR3 is 13 residues long. The ends were cut back, 8 bases at V and 5 bases at J, with 12 bases in the middle. CDR1 is MDHEN, CDR2 SYDVKM, per germline. The CDR3 region has the DNA TGTGCCAGCGGGGTCCGCGAGAATGAAAAACTGTTTTTT. This sequence encodes CASGVRENEKLFF.

The chain couples TRBV5-1 to TRBJ2-2; TRBD1 agrees at 8 bases. Unmatched junction bases numbered 6, after V lost 4 bases and J lost 4 bases. Germline assignment: CDR1 SGHRS and CDR2 YFSETQ. The CDR3 sequence is 15 residues long. CDR3 sequence (DNA): TGCGCCAGCAGCGCGGGACAGGAGTCCACCGGGGAGCTGTTTTTT. Amino acid sequence: CASSAGQESTGELFF.

This clonotype appeared many times. The rearrangement links TRBV20-1 to TRBJ1-1; tentatively, D is TRBD1 (5 bases). The germline V and J ends were trimmed by 0 bases and 3 bases, with 11 bases remaining between them. Germline lookup yields CDR1 DFQATT and CDR2 SNEGSKA (reference sequence). This CDR3 has 14 residues. The CDR3 is CSARDPGRDTEAFF. CDR3 DNA sequence: TGCAGTGCTAGAGATCCAGGGCGGGACACTGAAGCTTTCTTT.

This chain connects TRBV29-1 to TRBJ1-6, with D unclear. The germline gives CDR1 SQVTM, CDR2 ANQGSEA. The CDR3 is made up of 13 amino acids. Trimming left V 6 bases short and J 8 bases short, with 14 bases between. CDR3 bases: TGCAGCGTATCGGAAAGGGTCGATTCACCCCTCCACTTT. This sequence encodes CSVSERVDSPLHF.

This clonotype was seen ten or more times. This sequence joins TRBV6-6 and TRBJ2-6; the match to TRBD1 covers 8 bases. The CDR3 has 15 residues. V was clipped by 5 bases and J by 4 bases; unmatched bases: 4. The germline gives CDR1 MNHNY, CDR2 SVGAGI (reference sequence). DNA for the CDR3: TGTGCCAGCAGTAACAGGGGGTCCGGGGCCAACGTCCTGACTTTC. As protein: CASSNRGSGANVLTF.

V and J are TRBV19 and TRBJ1-2, with D perhaps TRBD1 (6 bases). CDR1 and CDR2 from the germline V gene are LNHDA and SQIVND (reference sequence). The CDR3 is made up of 13 amino acids. V lost 5 bases and J lost 4, with 11 bases in between. Written as DNA, the CDR3 is TGTGCCAGTAGTCCGGAGGGGGGCTATGGCTACACCTTC. It encodes CASSPEGGYGYTF. The whole variable domain, filled in from reference TRBV19 and TRBJ1-2, reads DGGITQSPKYLFRKEGQNVTLSCEQNLNHDAMYWYRQDPGQGLRLIYYSQIVNDFQKGDIAEGYSVSREKKESFPLTVTSAQKNPTAFYLCASSPEGGYGYTFGSGTRLTVV.

This clonotype is medium-sized within its sample. The chain couples TRBV20-1 to TRBJ2-5; D possibly uses TRBD1 or TRBD2 (5 bases each). CDR1 is DFQATT, CDR2 SNEGSKA, per germline (reference sequence). V was cut by 1 base and J by 9 bases, with 15 bases left in between. The CDR3 is made up of 13 amino acids. Written as DNA, the CDR3 is TGCAGTGCTAGAGGACTGGCGCCGGGGCCCCAGTACTTC. Amino acid sequence: CSARGLAPGPQYF.